These 23 T cell receptor beta chains share one sample of origin, sequenced in a study of shared T cell receptors in the human thymus. The table came from immunoSEQ multiplex PCR; TCRdb's copy has only in-frame clones and leaves some out. Counted here are about 660,000 clones, roughly 90% occurring once; the ten biggest clones make up about 0.01%. This same sample was also taken into another study, of human thymus T cells.

Sequenced: thymocytes. The receptors originated from a boy in the first two years of life with a congenital heart defect.

The chain uses TRBV4-3 and TRBJ2-1; D not resolved. The CDR3 extends over 13 amino acids. The ends were cut back, 1 base at V and 3 bases at J, with 4 bases in the middle. CDR1 is LGHNA and CDR2 is YSLEER in the germline V gene. The CDR3 region has the DNA TGCGCCAGCAGCCAAGTGAGCTACAATGAGCAGTTCTTC. Its translation is CASSQVSYNEQFF.

This chain uses TRBV19 with TRBJ2-3, with TRBD1 identical over 9 bases. Germline loops: CDR1 LNHDA, CDR2 SQIVND (reference sequence). The CDR3 consists of 15 residues. V was pared by 5 bases and J by 2 bases, with 5 bases of the junction left unmatched. In DNA form, the CDR3 reads TGTGCCAGTAGTTGGGGGGACAGGGACACAGATACGCAGTATTTT. Amino acids: CASSWGDRDTDTQYF.

This clone has only one observation. The chain joins TRBV18 to TRBJ1-3; 9 bases are shared with TRBD1. Losses at the gene ends were 1 base for V and 1 base for J; bases not matched to a gene: 8. CDR1 is KGHSH and CDR2 is LQKENI in the germline V gene. The CDR3 extends over 18 amino acids. The CDR3 protein is CASSPLGQGSSSGNTIYF. The CDR3 region has the DNA TGTGCCAGCTCACCACTGGGACAGGGATCCTCATCTGGAAACACCATATATTTT.

The chain links TRBV29-1 to TRBJ2-7, with D possibly being TRBD1 (5 bases). Germline V gives CDR1 SQVTM, CDR2 ANQGSEA. V lost 0 bases and J 1 base, leaving 13 bases between the germline ends. The CDR3 has 15 residues. The CDR3, as DNA: TGCAGCGTTGAAGATCGAGACAGTCCTTCCTACGAGCAGTACTTC. This encodes CSVEDRDSPSYEQYF.

CDR3 DNA sequence: TGTGCCAGCAGCCCCCGGGCTAGCGGGAGGGCCTTAGATACGCAGTATTTT. Translating gives CASSPRASGRALDTQYF. The chain carries TRBV9 and TRBJ2-3; the match to TRBD2 covers 12 bases. The germline V gene encodes CDR1 SGDLS and CDR2 YYNGEE. With V trimmed by 4 bases and J by 5 bases, 11 bases remained unmatched. This CDR3 region has 17 residues.

The chain employs TRBV14 and TRBJ2-5; 7 nucleotides align to TRBD2. The germline V gene has CDR1 SGHDN and CDR2 FVKESK. With 0 bases clipped from V and 4 bases from J, the junction kept 11 bases outside the gene matches. The CDR3 contains 17 residues. CDR3 in amino acids: CASSQDGRLGRGETQYF. CDR3 sequence (DNA): TGTGCCAGCAGCCAAGATGGGCGACTAGGGAGGGGAGAGACCCAGTACTTC. Looking up the rest from reference TRBV14 and TRBJ2-5 gives the full variable domain: EAGVTQFPSHSVIEKGQTVTLRCDPISGHDNLYWYRRVMGKEIKFLLHFVKESKQDESGMPNNRFLAERTGGTYSTLKVQPAELEDSGVYFCASSQDGRLGRGETQYFGPGTRLLVL.

This clone was observed once. J is TRBJ2-7 and V is TRBV14; 8 bases fit TRBD2. Germline V CDR1 and CDR2: SGHDN, FVKESK. J lost 2 bases, V lost 0 bases, and 6 bases had no gene match. The CDR3 totals 16 residues. CDR3 sequence reads: CASSQDRLARPYEQYF. The CDR3 bases are TGTGCCAGCAGCCAAGACCGACTAGCGAGACCCTACGAGCAGTACTTC.

The chain links TRBV2 to TRBJ2-4; possibly TRBD1 for D (6 bases). V dropped 10 bases and J dropped 0 bases, with 13 bases sitting between them. The CDR3 has 14 residues. The germline V gene has CDR1 SNHLY and CDR2 FYNNEI. As DNA, the CDR3 is TGTGCCATCCGGGACATCCTAGCCAAAAACATTCAGTACTTC. Protein sequence: CAIRDILAKNIQYF.

This clone has a handful of counts. The chain uses TRBV7-2 and TRBJ2-5; 13 nucleotides align to TRBD2. V shed 7 bases and J 5 bases; nucleotides not matched to a gene: 19. The CDR3 sequence is 19 residues long. Germline V lookup: CDR1 SGHTA, CDR2 FQGNSA. This CDR3 reads CASTHEYLGLAGVHETQYF. In nucleotides, the CDR3 is TGTGCCAGCACCCACGAGTACTTAGGACTAGCGGGAGTTCACGAGACCCAGTACTTC.

The rearrangement uses TRBV7-4 and TRBJ1-2; TRBD1 is a possible D gene (6 bases). CDR3 length equals 13 residues. V was trimmed by 5 bases and J by 8 bases, leaving 15 bases between them. The germline CDR1 and CDR2 sequences are SGHVT and SQSDAQ. This CDR3 is CASSPRTDGGYTF. CDR3 in DNA: TGTGCCAGCAGCCCCAGGACAGACGGGGGCTACACCTTC.

The chain recombines TRBV19 with TRBJ2-1; TRBD1 matches at 9 bases. The CDR3 loop spans 15 amino acids. Losses at the gene ends were 3 bases for V and 4 bases for J; bases not matched to a gene: 4. CDR1 and CDR2 (germline): LNHDA, SQIVND (reference sequence). The CDR3 spells CASSMDGQGYNEQFF. CDR3 sequence (DNA): TGTGCCAGTAGTATGGACGGACAGGGGTACAATGAGCAGTTCTTC.

V and J are TRBV4-3 and TRBJ2-1, with D possibly being TRBD2 (7 bases). The V gene's germline CDR1 is LGHNA and CDR2 YSLEER. The V gene lost 0 bases and the J gene lost 12 bases, with 15 bases spanning the gap. The CDR3 contains 14 residues. CDR3: CASSQDLGRGGQFF. The CDR3 nucleotides read TGCGCCAGCAGCCAAGATCTTGGGAGGGGGGGGCAGTTCTTC.

The chain has TRBV30 and TRBJ2-1; tentative D call: TRBD1 (6 bases). CDR3 length: 14 amino acids. The V end was cut by 3 bases, the J end by 3 bases, with 12 bases between. From germline, CDR1 is GTSNPN and CDR2 SVGIG (reference sequence). CDR3 sequence reads: CAWSDRDNYNEQFF. Here the CDR3 DNA reads TGTGCCTGGAGCGACCGGGACAACTACAATGAGCAGTTCTTC.

This clone was seen only once. Germline and junction disagree at one end, which may indicate a read error. J is TRBJ2-5 and V is TRBV7-7; D unresolved. CDR1 SSHAT and CDR2 FNYEAQ come from the germline V gene (reference sequence). CDR3 length: 16 amino acids. CDR3 coding DNA: TGTGCTAGCAGCTTACCAGGCCCCGGATTTGAAGAGACCCAGTACTTC. This codes for CASSLPGPGFEETQYF. Combining the CDR3 with reference TRBV7-7 and TRBJ2-5 gives the whole variable domain GAGVSQSPRYKVTKRGQDVTLRCDPISSHATLYWYQQALGQGPEFLTYFNYEAQPDKSGLPSDRFSAERPEGSISTLTIQRTEQRDSAMYRCASSLPGPGFEETQYFGPGTRLLVL.

This clone was observed a few times. The rearrangement uses TRBV7-2 and TRBJ1-1; a possible D gene is TRBD1 (5 bases). This CDR3 is built from 14 residues. V was cut by 1 base and J by 0 bases, with 6 bases left in between. CDR1 is SGHTA, CDR2 FQGNSA, per germline. This CDR3 reads CASSLGRVNTEAFF. The CDR3, as DNA: TGTGCCAGCAGCTTAGGCAGGGTGAACACTGAAGCTTTCTTT.

The V and J genes are TRBV5-1 and TRBJ2-7, with D possibly matching TRBD2 (6 bases). This CDR3 region has 13 residues. V was pared by 7 bases and J by 7 bases, with 18 bases between. Looked up from germline, CDR1 is SGHRS and CDR2 is YFSETQ. The CDR3 reads CASVEDSRGEQYF. The CDR3 DNA reads as TGCGCCAGCGTTGAAGACTCCCGGGGGGAGCAGTACTTC.

This clone was found once. In DNA form, the CDR3 reads TGTGCCAGCACCCCCCAGAGGGAGGGCACAGATACGCAGTATTTT. It translates to CASTPQREGTDTQYF. V is TRBV27 and J is TRBJ2-3; the D gene is possibly TRBD2 (6 bases). In germline, CDR1 is MNHEY, CDR2 SMNVEV (reference sequence). The CDR3 runs to 15 residues. With 7 bases removed from V and 1 base from J, the gap between germline ends came to 15 bases.

The chain is built from TRBV7-2 and TRBJ2-5; D is ambiguous. The CDR3 consists of 12 residues. The V end was cut by 5 bases, the J end by 1 base, with 5 bases between. Per the germline V gene, CDR1 is SGHTA and CDR2 is FQGNSA. The CDR3 sequence: CASSEAQETQYF. The CDR3 nucleotides read TGTGCCAGCAGCGAAGCCCAAGAGACCCAGTACTTC.

The rearrangement links TRBV19 to TRBJ2-2; 8 bases fit TRBD1. The CDR3 spans 18 residues. Germline V lookup: CDR1 LNHDA, CDR2 SQIVND (reference sequence). V lost 9 bases and J lost 5; bases outside the gene matches: 20. The CDR3 nucleotides read TGTGCCAGCTCTCTGGTCCCAGGGGGCCCGGTGGTAACCGGGGAGCTGTTTTTT. Residues: CASSLVPGGPVVTGELFF. Supplemented by reference TRBV19 and TRBJ2-2, the full variable domain reads DGGITQSPKYLFRKEGQNVTLSCEQNLNHDAMYWYRQDPGQGLRLIYYSQIVNDFQKGDIAEGYSVSREKKESFPLTVTSAQKNPTAFYLCASSLVPGGPVVTGELFFGEGSRLTVL.

The chain carries TRBV13 and TRBJ2-6; TRBD2 agrees at 13 bases. From germline, CDR1 is PRHDT and CDR2 FYEKMQ (reference sequence). The CDR3 runs to 19 residues. The V segment lost 4 bases and the J segment 0 bases; nucleotides outside the gene matches: 6. This CDR3 is CASSSRLAGGPSGANVLTF. The CDR3 nucleotides read TGTGCCAGCAGCTCGCGACTAGCGGGAGGACCCTCTGGGGCCAACGTCCTGACTTTC. The full variable domain, completed using reference TRBV13 and TRBJ2-6, is AAGVIQSPRHLIKEKRETATLKCYPIPRHDTVYWYQQGPGQDPQFLISFYEKMQSDKGSIPDRFSAQQFSDYHSELNMSSLELGDSALYFCASSSRLAGGPSGANVLTFGAGSRLTVL.

The chain employs TRBV7-2 and TRBJ2-3; unclear D gene. This CDR3 is 13 amino acids long. Germline-derived CDR1 and CDR2 are SGHTA and FQGNSA. The V end lost 6 bases, the J end lost 2 bases, and 9 bases lay between the germline ends. The CDR3 sequence: CASRCLITDTQYF. The CDR3, as DNA: TGTGCCAGCAGATGCCTAATCACAGATACGCAGTATTTT.

The gene calls are TRBV11-2 and TRBJ2-2; D is uncertain. The ends were cut back, 1 base at V and 6 bases at J, with 6 bases in the middle. The V gene's germline CDR1 is SGHAT and CDR2 FQNNGV. This CDR3 is built from 13 residues. DNA of the CDR3: TGTGCCAGCAGCTTAGGTGGCCCCGGGGAGCTGTTTTTT. Protein sequence: CASSLGGPGELFF.

The chain couples TRBV30 to TRBJ2-1; TRBD2 is a possible D gene (7 bases). CDR3 length: 18 amino acids. CDR1 is GTSNPN and CDR2 is SVGIG in the germline V gene (reference sequence). The V end was cut by 1 base, the J end by 8 bases, with 27 bases between. CDR3 sequence reads: CAWSDPIRGGRALDEQFF. CDR3 sequence (DNA): TGTGCCTGGAGTGACCCCATCAGGGGAGGGAGGGCCCTCGATGAGCAGTTCTTC.